The 13 T cell receptor beta chains given below trace back to one sample, sequenced in a study of molecular identifiers for immune sequencing clone quantification. TCRdb processed the PCR reads anew with MiXCR; each CDR3 protein has one entry. The repertoire holds 90,000 to 120,000 distinct CDR3 sequences, with roughly 38% as singletons. Specimen: naive CD8+ T cells from blood, with Jurkat cell RNA spiked in. Subset noted: FACS-sorted CD8+CD4-CCR7+CD45RA+ naive T cells. The receptors originated from a human donor in good health. Some libraries in this study had Jurkat cell RNA spiked in.

A note on this clonotype: A much larger clonotype is one base distant, so this may be a read error. This chain connects TRBV4-1 to TRBJ2-4, with D perhaps TRBD1 (5 bases). Trimming took 0 bases from V and 1 from J, leaving 10 bases between them. This CDR3 is built from 16 residues. In germline, CDR1 is MGHRA, CDR2 YSYEKL. DNA of the CDR3: TGCGCCAGCAGCCAAGAAGGGGCTTGGGCCAAAAACATTCAGTACTTC. Residues: CASSQEGAWAKNIQYF.

The gene calls are TRBV23-1 and TRBJ2-7; D is ambiguous. TRBV23-1 is an open reading frame, and its role is uncertain. V lost 4 bases, J lost 4 bases, and 14 bases lay in between. The CDR3 has 14 amino acids. CDR3 amino acids: CASSLPGGRYEQYF. CDR3 bases: TGCGCCAGCAGTCTCCCAGGTGGCAGGTACGAGCAGTACTTC.

Only one count was recorded for this clonotype. A much larger clone differs by one base, so this may be a read error. V gene TRBV6-1 combines with J gene TRBJ2-1; D unclear. There are 14 residues in the CDR3. The V gene's germline CDR1 is MNHNS and CDR2 SASEGT. The CDR3 DNA reads as TGTGCCAGCAGTGAAGTGATTCTGGTCTTGAGGCAGTCCTTC. Translating gives CASSEVILVLRQSF.

V gene TRBV20-1 combines with J gene TRBJ1-5, with a possible D match to TRBD1 (6 bases). V was clipped by 5 bases and J by 4 bases, with 12 bases between them. This CDR3 is built from 13 residues. CDR1 is DFQATT, CDR2 SNEGSKA, per germline (reference sequence). The CDR3 region has the DNA TGCAGTGCTGTTACAGGGTGTAATCAGCCCCAGCATTTT. Its translation: CSAVTGCNQPQHF.

In this sample, this clonotype turned up many times. The J gene is TRBJ1-6, the V gene TRBV7-3; 8 nucleotides line up with TRBD1. CDR1 and CDR2 from the germline V gene are SGHTA and FQGTGA. The CDR3 has 14 amino acids. V trimming: 5 bases; J trimming: 11 bases; junction bases outside the gene matches: 8. The CDR3 is CASSPGQGLAPLHF. CDR3 in DNA: TGTGCCAGCAGCCCCGGACAGGGTCTGGCACCCCTCCACTTT.

This clonotype has at least ten counts. The chain employs TRBV4-3 and TRBJ2-7; 10 nucleotides align to TRBD1. The CDR3 contains 16 residues. Trimming took 2 bases from V and 3 from J; bases not matched to a gene: 7. Germline assignment: CDR1 LGHNA and CDR2 YSLEER. The CDR3 bases are TGCGCCAGCAGCCAATACCGGGGACAGGGGAACTACGAGCAGTACTTC. This encodes CASSQYRGQGNYEQYF.

This rearrangement joins TRBV12-3 or TRBV12-4 to TRBJ2-1; 8 bases align to TRBD2. The CDR3 is 15 amino acids. The junction had 5 bases not matched to a gene; V was cut back by 1 base and J by 6 bases. The CDR3 DNA is TGTGCCAGCAGTTTAGTCGGACTAGCCTTCAATGAGCAGTTCTTC. This codes for CASSLVGLAFNEQFF.

This clonotype has a count of ten or more. The chain recombines TRBV28 with TRBJ2-7; perhaps TRBD1 as D (6 bases). Trimming removed 7 bases from V and 2 bases from J, with 15 bases in between. The CDR3 sequence is 14 residues long. Per the germline V gene, CDR1 is MDHEN and CDR2 is SYDVKM. The CDR3 coding sequence is TGTGCCAGCAACCCCGCCAGGGGCGCCTACGAGCAGTACTTC. Protein sequence: CASNPARGAYEQYF.

With regard to this clonotype: Since no conserved phenylalanine or tryptophan closes the CDR3, a read error is the likely cause. This sequence joins TRBV11-2 and TRBJ2-1; D may match TRBD1 or TRBD2 (6 bases each). The CDR3 is 16 amino acids. Germline V gives CDR1 SGHAT, CDR2 FQNNGV. V lost 6 bases to trimming and J lost 0 bases, with 15 bases between them. CDR3 sequence: CASRSRGASSYNEQFI. In DNA, the CDR3 is TGTGCCAGCAGGTCAAGGGGGGCTAGCTCCTACAATGAGCAGTTCATC.

V and J are TRBV7-9 and TRBJ2-3; 13 bases align to TRBD2. The germline V gene has CDR1 SEHNR and CDR2 FQNEAQ (reference sequence). The CDR3 consists of 16 residues. With 5 bases clipped from V and 6 bases from J, the junction kept 8 bases outside the gene matches. CDR3 sequence reads: CASSRRTSGSFDTQYF. As DNA, the CDR3 is TGTGCCAGCAGCAGACGGACTAGCGGGAGTTTCGATACGCAGTATTTT.

Regarding this clonotype: This may arise from a read error, as a much more abundant clone is one base away. The rearrangement joins TRBV29-1 to TRBJ2-2, with D possibly matching TRBD2 (7 bases). The length of the CDR3 is 13 residues. Germline-derived CDR1 and CDR2 are SQVTM and ANQGSEA. CDR3 coding DNA: TGCAGCGTTGACACAGGGACTACCGGGGAGCTGATTTTT. Translating it yields CSVDTGTTGELIF.

For this clonotype: A read error may account for a junction end that differs from germline. The gene calls are TRBV3-1 and TRBJ1-2, with D tentatively TRBD1 (5 bases). CDR3 length: 12 residues. From germline, CDR1 is LGHDT and CDR2 YNNKEL (reference sequence). CDR3 in DNA: TGTGCCAGCAGCCCCCTGGGTTGGGGCTACACTTTC. Amino acids: CASSPLGWGYTF.

Concerning this clonotype: Possible read error: a much larger clone is one base away. The CDR3 ends on some other residue instead of the conserved phenylalanine or tryptophan, so this is likely a read error. This rearrangement joins TRBV7-8 to TRBJ2-3; 7 bases are shared with TRBD2. CDR3 length equals 14 residues. J was trimmed by 11 bases and V by 5 bases; bases with no gene match: 13. The germline gives CDR1 SGHVS, CDR2 FQNEAQ. The DNA for the CDR3 is TGTGCCAGCAGCCCTCGGACTAGTCCTAAAGTGCAGTATTTA. This encodes CASSPRTSPKVQYL.